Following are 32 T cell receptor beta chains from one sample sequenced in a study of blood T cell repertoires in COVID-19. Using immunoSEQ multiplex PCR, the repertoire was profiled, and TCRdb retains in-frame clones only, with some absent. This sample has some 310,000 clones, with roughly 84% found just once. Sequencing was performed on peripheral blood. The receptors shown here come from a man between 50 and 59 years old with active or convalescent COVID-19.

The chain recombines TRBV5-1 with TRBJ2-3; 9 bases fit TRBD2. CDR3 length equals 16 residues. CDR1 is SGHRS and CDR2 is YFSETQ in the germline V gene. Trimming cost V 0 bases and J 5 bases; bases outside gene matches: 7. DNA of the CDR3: TGCGCCAGCAGCTTGGCGGGCGGGGGGGCAGGAGATACGCAGTATTTT. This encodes CASSLAGGGAGDTQYF.

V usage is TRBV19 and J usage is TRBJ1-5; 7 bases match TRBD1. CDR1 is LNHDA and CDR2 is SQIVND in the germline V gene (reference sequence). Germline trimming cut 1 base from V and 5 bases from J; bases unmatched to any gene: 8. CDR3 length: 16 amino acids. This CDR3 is CASSIGFGQGDQPQHF. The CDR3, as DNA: TGTGCCAGTAGTATAGGGTTCGGCCAGGGGGATCAGCCCCAGCATTTT.

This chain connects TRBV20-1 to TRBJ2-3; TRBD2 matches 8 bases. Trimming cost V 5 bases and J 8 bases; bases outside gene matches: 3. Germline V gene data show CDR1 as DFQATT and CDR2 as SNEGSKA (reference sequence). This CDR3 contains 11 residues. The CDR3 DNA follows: TGCAGTGCTGAAGCGGGGGCTACGCAGTATTTT. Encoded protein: CSAEAGATQYF.

CDR3 bases: TGTGCCAGCAGCTTGGGCACAGGGGGCCGGGGCTACACCTTC. Residues: CASSLGTGGRGYTF. The chain carries TRBV5-5 and TRBJ1-2, with 9 bases lining up with TRBD1. The V segment lost 0 bases and the J segment 8 bases; nucleotides outside the gene matches: 5. Germline CDR1 SGHKS, CDR2 YYEKEE (reference sequence). The length of the CDR3 is 14 residues. Combining the CDR3 with reference TRBV5-5 and TRBJ1-2 gives the whole variable domain DAGVTQSPTHLIKTRGQQVTLRCSPISGHKSVSWYQQVLGQGPQFIFQYYEKEERGRGNFPDRFSARQFPNYSSELNVNALLLGDSALYLCASSLGTGGRGYTFGSGTRLTVV.

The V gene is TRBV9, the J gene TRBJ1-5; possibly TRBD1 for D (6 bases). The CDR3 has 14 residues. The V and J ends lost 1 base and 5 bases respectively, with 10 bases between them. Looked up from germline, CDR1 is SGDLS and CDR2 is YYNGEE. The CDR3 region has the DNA TGTGCCAGCAGCGTACGGGGGGGCGATCAGCCCCAGCATTTT. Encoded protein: CASSVRGGDQPQHF.

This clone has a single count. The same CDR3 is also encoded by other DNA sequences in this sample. The CDR3 DNA reads as TGCGCCAGCAGCTTGGGACTAGCGGGGGCCAATGAGCAGTTCTTC. Amino acid sequence: CASSLGLAGANEQFF. V and J are TRBV5-1 and TRBJ2-1; 12 positions match TRBD2. Unmatched junction bases numbered 1, after V lost 0 bases and J lost 6 bases. The CDR3 spans 15 residues. Germline assignment: CDR1 SGHRS and CDR2 YFSETQ.

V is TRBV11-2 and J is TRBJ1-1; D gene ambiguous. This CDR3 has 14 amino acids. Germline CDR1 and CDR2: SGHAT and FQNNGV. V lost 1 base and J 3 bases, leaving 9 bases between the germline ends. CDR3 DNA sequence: TGTGCCAGCAGCTTAGTCCGGGGAGACACTGAAGCTTTCTTT. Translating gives CASSLVRGDTEAFF.

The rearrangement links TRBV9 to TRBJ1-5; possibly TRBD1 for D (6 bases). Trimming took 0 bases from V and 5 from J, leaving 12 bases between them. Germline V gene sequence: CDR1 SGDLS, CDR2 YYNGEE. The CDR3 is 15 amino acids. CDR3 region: CASSVDGKGDQPQHF. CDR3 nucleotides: TGTGCCAGCAGCGTAGATGGGAAGGGGGATCAGCCCCAGCATTTT.

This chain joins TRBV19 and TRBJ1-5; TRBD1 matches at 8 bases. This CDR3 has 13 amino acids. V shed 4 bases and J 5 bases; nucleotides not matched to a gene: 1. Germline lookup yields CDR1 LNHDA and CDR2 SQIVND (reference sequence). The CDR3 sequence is CASSKGQDQPQHF. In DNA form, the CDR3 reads TGTGCCAGTAGTAAGGGACAGGATCAGCCCCAGCATTTT.

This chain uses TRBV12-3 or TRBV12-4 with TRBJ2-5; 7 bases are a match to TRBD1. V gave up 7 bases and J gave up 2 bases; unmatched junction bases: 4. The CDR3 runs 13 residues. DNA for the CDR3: TGTGCCAGCACGACAGGGATACAAGAGACCCAGTACTTC. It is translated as CASTTGIQETQYF.

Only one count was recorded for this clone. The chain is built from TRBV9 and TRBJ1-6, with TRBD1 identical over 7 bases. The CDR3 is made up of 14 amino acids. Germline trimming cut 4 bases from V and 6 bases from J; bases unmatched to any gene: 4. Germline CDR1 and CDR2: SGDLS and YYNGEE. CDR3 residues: CASSTQGGNSPLHF. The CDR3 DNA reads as TGTGCCAGCAGCACCCAGGGGGGTAATTCACCCCTCCACTTT.

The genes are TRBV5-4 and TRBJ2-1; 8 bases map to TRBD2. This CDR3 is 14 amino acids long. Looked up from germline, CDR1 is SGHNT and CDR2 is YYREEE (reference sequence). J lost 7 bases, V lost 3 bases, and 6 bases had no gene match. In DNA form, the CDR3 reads TGTGCCAGCAGCTCACCCGGGGGGGCGAATGAGCAGTTCTTC. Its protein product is CASSSPGGANEQFF.

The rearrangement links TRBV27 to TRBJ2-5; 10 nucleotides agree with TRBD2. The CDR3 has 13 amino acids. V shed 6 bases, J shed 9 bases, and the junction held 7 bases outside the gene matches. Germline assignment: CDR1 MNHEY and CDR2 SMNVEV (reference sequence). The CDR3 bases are TGTGCCAGCAGGATCGGACTAGCGGAGCCCCAGTACTTC. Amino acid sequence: CASRIGLAEPQYF.

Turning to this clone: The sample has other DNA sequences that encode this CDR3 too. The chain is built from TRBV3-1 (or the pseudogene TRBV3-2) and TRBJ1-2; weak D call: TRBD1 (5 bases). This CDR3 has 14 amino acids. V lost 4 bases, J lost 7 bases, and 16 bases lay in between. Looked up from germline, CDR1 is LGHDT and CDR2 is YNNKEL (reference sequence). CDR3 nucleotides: TGTGCCAGCAGCCCTTCGGCAGGGTCTGCTGGCTACACCTTC. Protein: CASSPSAGSAGYTF.

This CDR3 reads CASSDSRGNGQYF. CDR3 bases: TGTGCCAGCAGTGACTCGCGGGGAAATGGGCAGTATTTT. The V call is TRBV2, the J call TRBJ2-3, with D possibly TRBD2 on 6 matching bases. CDR1 SNHLY and CDR2 FYNNEI come from the germline V gene. V lost 3 bases and J lost 11, with 15 bases in between. CDR3 length: 13 residues.

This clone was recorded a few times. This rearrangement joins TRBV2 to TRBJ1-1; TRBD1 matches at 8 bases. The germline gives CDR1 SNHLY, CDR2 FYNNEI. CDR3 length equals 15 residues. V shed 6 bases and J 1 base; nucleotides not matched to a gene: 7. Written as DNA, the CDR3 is TGTGCCAGCAGGACCCAGGGGGCGGGGAACACTGAAGCTTTCTTT. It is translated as CASRTQGAGNTEAFF.

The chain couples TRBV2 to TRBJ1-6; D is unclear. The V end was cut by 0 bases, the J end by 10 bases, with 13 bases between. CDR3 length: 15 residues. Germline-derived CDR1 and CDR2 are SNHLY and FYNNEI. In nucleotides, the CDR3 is TGTGCCAGCAGTGAAGCGCAGGCGTCTCGATCACCCCTCCACTTT. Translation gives CASSEAQASRSPLHF.

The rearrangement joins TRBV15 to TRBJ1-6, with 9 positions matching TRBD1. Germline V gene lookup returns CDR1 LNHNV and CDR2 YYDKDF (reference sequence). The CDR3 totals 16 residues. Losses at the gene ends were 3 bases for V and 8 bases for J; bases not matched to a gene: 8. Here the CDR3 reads CATSRPQGAGDSPLHF. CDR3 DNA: TGTGCCACCAGCAGGCCACAGGGGGCGGGTGATTCACCCCTCCACTTT. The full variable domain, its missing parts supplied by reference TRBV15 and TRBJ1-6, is DAMVIQNPRYQVTQFGKPVTLSCSQTLNHNVMYWYQQKSSQAPKLLFHYYDKDFNNEADTPDNFQSRRPNTSFCFLDIRSPGLGDTAMYLCATSRPQGAGDSPLHFGNGTRLTVT.

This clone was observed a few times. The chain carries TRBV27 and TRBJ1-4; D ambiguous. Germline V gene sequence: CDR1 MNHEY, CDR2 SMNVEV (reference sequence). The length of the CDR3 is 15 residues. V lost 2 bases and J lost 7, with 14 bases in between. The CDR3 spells CASSLNPGALEKLFF. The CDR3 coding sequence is TGTGCCAGCAGTTTAAACCCGGGAGCCCTTGAAAAACTGTTTTTT.

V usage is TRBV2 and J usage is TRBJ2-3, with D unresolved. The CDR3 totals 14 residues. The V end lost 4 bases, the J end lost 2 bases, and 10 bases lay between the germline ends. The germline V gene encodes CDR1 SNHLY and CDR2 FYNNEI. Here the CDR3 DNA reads TGTGCCAGCAGTGCTAGAGGTATCACAGATACGCAGTATTTT. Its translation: CASSARGITDTQYF. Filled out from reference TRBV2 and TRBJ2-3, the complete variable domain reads EPEVTQTPSHQVTQMGQEVILRCVPISNHLYFYWYRQILGQKVEFLVSFYNNEISEKSEIFDDQFSVERPDGSNFTLKIRSTKLEDSAMYFCASSARGITDTQYFGPGTRLTVL.

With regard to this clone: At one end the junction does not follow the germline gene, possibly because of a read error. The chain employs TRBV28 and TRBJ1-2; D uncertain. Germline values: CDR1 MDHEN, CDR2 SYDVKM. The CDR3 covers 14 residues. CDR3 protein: CASSLSPTLYAYTF. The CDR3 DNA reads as TGTGCCAGCAGTTTATCCCCCACTTTATATGCCTACACCTTC.

As DNA, the CDR3 is TGTGCCAGCAGTTACGACAGGGGGTCCTCCTACGAGCAGTACTTC. Its translation is CASSYDRGSSYEQYF. This sequence joins TRBV6-5 and TRBJ2-7, with 9 bases identical to TRBD1. Germline V gives CDR1 MNHEY, CDR2 SVGAGI. The CDR3 sequence is 15 residues long. Trimming removed 2 bases from V and 0 bases from J; junction bases left unmatched: 2.

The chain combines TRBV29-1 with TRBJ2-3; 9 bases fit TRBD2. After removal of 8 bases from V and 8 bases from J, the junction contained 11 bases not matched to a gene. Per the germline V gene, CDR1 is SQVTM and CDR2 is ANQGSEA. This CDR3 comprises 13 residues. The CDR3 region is CSLASGVHGTQYF. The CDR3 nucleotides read TGCAGCTTGGCTAGCGGGGTCCATGGTACGCAGTATTTT.

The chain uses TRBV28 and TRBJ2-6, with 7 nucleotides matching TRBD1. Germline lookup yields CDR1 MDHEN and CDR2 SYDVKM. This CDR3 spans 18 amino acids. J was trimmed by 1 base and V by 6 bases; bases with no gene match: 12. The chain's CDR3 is CASSPEQGIPSGANVLTF. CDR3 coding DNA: TGTGCCAGCAGCCCGGAACAGGGGATCCCATCTGGGGCCAACGTCCTGACTTTC.

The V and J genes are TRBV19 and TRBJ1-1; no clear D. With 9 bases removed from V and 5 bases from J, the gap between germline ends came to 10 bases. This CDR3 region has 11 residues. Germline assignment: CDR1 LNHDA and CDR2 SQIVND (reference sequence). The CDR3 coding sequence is TGTGCCAGCGCATCCCGGACTGAAGCTTTCTTT. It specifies CASASRTEAFF.

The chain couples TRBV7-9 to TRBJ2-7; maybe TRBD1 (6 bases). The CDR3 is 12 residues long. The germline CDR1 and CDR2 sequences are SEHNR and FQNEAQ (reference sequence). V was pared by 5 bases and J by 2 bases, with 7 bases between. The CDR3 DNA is TGTGCCAGCAGCCGGACAGCCTACGAGCAGTACTTC. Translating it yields CASSRTAYEQYF.

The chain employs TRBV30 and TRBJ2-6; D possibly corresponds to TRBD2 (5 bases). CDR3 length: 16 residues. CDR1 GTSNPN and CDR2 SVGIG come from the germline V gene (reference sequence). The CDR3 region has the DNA TGTGCTAGGCAGGTAGCGCCGAGCTCTGGGGCCAACGTCCTGACTTTC. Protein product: CARQVAPSSGANVLTF.

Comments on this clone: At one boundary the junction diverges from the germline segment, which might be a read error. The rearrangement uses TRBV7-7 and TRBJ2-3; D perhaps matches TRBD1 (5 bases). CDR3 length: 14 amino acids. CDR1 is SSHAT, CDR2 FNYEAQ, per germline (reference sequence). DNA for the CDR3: TGTGCTAGCAGCCCTGATCTGACAGCAGATACGCAGTATTTT. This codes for CASSPDLTADTQYF. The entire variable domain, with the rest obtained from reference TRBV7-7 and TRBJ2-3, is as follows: GAGVSQSPRYKVTKRGQDVTLRCDPISSHATLYWYQQALGQGPEFLTYFNYEAQPDKSGLPSDRFSAERPEGSISTLTIQRTEQRDSAMYRCASSPDLTADTQYFGPGTRLTVL.

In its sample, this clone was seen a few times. This CDR3 is CASSRSGGAADTQYF. CDR3 nucleotide sequence: TGTGCCAGCAGCCGGAGCGGGGGGGCGGCAGATACGCAGTATTTT. This rearrangement joins TRBV5-6 to TRBJ2-3, with 10 bases aligning to TRBD2. The CDR3 runs to 15 residues. Trimming took 4 bases from V and 4 from J; bases not matched to a gene: 6. CDR1 is SGHDT and CDR2 is YYEEEE in the germline V gene.

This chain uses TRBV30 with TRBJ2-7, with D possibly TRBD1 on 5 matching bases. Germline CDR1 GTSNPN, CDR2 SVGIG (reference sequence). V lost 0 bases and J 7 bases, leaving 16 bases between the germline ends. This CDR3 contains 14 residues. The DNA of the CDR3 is TGTGCCTGGAGTGTACCGGCAGGGTCTGGTGAGCAGTACTTC. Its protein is CAWSVPAGSGEQYF.

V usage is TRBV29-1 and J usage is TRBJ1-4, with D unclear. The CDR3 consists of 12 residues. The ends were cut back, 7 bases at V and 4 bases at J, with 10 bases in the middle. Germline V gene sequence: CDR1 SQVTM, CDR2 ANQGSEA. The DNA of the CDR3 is TGCAGCGCCACACAAGATAATGAAAAACTGTTTTTT. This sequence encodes CSATQDNEKLFF.

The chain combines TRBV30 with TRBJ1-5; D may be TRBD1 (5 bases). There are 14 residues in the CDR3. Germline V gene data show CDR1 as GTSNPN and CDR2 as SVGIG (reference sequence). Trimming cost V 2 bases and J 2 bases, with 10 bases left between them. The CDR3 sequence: CAWSPGDGNQPQHF. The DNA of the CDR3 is TGTGCCTGGAGTCCGGGGGATGGCAATCAGCCCCAGCATTTT.